This record covers a single T cell receptor beta chain. Its matching antigen is unknown. This entry is derived from a study of blood T cells in healthy people across ages. Germline loops: CDR1 LGHNA, CDR2 YNFKEQ. The CDR3 runs to 15 residues. The trim removed 4 bases at V and 0 bases at J, leaving 3 bases unmatched. A second 7 to 11 cycle PCR used barcoded and J-beta primers. TCRdb ran MiXCR on the 5' RACE reads and lists one entry per CDR3 protein. The sample includes some 1,800,000 distinct CDR3 sequences, 30% to 40% of them seen just once. Study-wide results and limits: Long-lived donors exceeded aged donors in naive CD4+ cells and diversity. Age brought a roughly linear fall in TCR beta diversity measured per million T cells.

The chain is built from TRBV4-2 and TRBJ2-5, with 9 bases lining up with TRBD1. The receptor comes from a human donor in good health. The specimen was blood. The CDR3, as DNA: TGTGCCAGCAGCCCCGGGACAGGGTACCAAGAGACCCAGTACTTC. It is translated as CASSPGTGYQETQYF.